These 21 T cell receptor beta chains came from one sample sequenced in a study of blood T cell repertoires in COVID-19. The assay was immunoSEQ multiplex PCR, and TCRdb's table has in-frame clones only and misses some. This table has hundreds of thousands of clones, roughly four fifths appearing once. The sample taken for sequencing was PBMCs or T cells enriched from blood (not recorded which). The origin of the receptors is a man in his forties or fifties who had been exposed to COVID-19.

The chain carries TRBV2 and TRBJ1-6; TRBD1 matches 7 bases. The CDR3 has 12 residues. Germline CDR1 SNHLY, CDR2 FYNNEI. V lost 10 bases to trimming and J lost 7 bases; unmatched junction nucleotides: 4. In nucleotides, the CDR3 is TGTGCCACCCAGGGGGAAAATTCACCCCTCCACTTT. Translating it yields CATQGENSPLHF.

The table lists this clone with a count of one. The rearrangement uses TRBV6-6 and TRBJ1-5; perhaps TRBD1 as D (5 bases). This CDR3 has 15 residues. Germline loops: CDR1 MNHNY, CDR2 SVGAGI (reference sequence). V lost 6 bases and J lost 3, with 15 bases in between. The CDR3 spells CASSSGKNLNQPQHF. CDR3 in DNA: TGTGCCAGCAGCTCAGGGAAGAACCTCAATCAGCCCCAGCATTTT.

This chain connects TRBV13 to TRBJ1-1; D unclear. The CDR3 extends over 16 amino acids. Looked up from germline, CDR1 is PRHDT and CDR2 is FYEKMQ (reference sequence). Trimming shortened V by 5 bases and J by 0 bases, and 16 bases separated the two germline ends. In DNA form, the CDR3 reads TGTGCCAGCAGCGCCTGGGCCGGCCCCCTGAACACTGAAGCTTTCTTT. Translated: CASSAWAGPLNTEAFF.

This clone was observed a few times. This rearrangement joins TRBV13 to TRBJ1-6; perhaps TRBD1 as D (6 bases). CDR1 and CDR2 (germline): PRHDT, FYEKMQ (reference sequence). The CDR3 loop spans 14 amino acids. The germline V and J ends were trimmed by 5 bases and 7 bases, with 12 bases remaining between them. The CDR3 DNA follows: TGTGCCAGCAGCATAGACAGGACAAATTCACCCCTCCACTTT. It specifies CASSIDRTNSPLHF.

The V and J genes are TRBV2 and TRBJ2-1; D is possibly TRBD1 (6 bases). The ends were cut back, 7 bases at V and 7 bases at J, with 14 bases in the middle. The CDR3 totals 13 residues. Germline CDR1 reads SNHLY; CDR2 reads FYNNEI. CDR3 sequence reads: CASIITGSNEQFF. CDR3 nucleotides: TGTGCCAGCATTATAACAGGGTCTAATGAGCAGTTCTTC.

V usage is TRBV19 and J usage is TRBJ1-2, with TRBD1 as a possible D gene (5 bases). CDR1 is LNHDA and CDR2 is SQIVND in the germline V gene (reference sequence). The CDR3 contains 17 residues. V lost 0 bases and J lost 4, with 18 bases in between. In DNA form, the CDR3 reads TGTGCCAGTAGTATAGATCTTCCGGGGGGTTCTATCTATGGCTACACCTTC. Protein: CASSIDLPGGSIYGYTF.

This clone was observed a few times. V gene TRBV6-5 combines with J gene TRBJ1-6; weak D call: TRBD1 (5 bases). CDR3 length: 14 residues. Germline CDR1 is MNHEY and CDR2 is SVGAGI. The germline V and J ends were trimmed by 5 bases and 7 bases, with 12 bases remaining between them. The CDR3: CASSPGTWNSPLHF. For the CDR3, the DNA is TGTGCCAGCAGTCCCGGGACTTGGAATTCACCCCTCCACTTT.

This chain links TRBV4-2 with TRBJ2-3; no clear D. Trimming removed 1 base from V and 5 bases from J, with 10 bases in between. The CDR3 totals 14 residues. CDR1 and CDR2 (germline): LGHNA, YNFKEQ. CDR3 sequence (DNA): TGTGCCAGCAGCCAAGTTCCGCCGAGAGATACGCAGTATTTT. Translating gives CASSQVPPRDTQYF.

The chain uses TRBV2 and TRBJ2-3; D is perhaps TRBD1 (5 bases). Trimming pared 6 bases from V and 6 bases from J, leaving 19 bases between. The germline V gene encodes CDR1 SNHLY and CDR2 FYNNEI. The CDR3 extends over 15 amino acids. As DNA, the CDR3 is TGTGCCAGCAGGGAACAGACAGTTCCAGGGGATACGCAGTATTTT. It yields the protein CASREQTVPGDTQYF. The full variable domain, in which reference TRBV2 and TRBJ2-3 provide the parts outside the CDR3, is EPEVTQTPSHQVTQMGQEVILRCVPISNHLYFYWYRQILGQKVEFLVSFYNNEISEKSEIFDDQFSVERPDGSNFTLKIRSTKLEDSAMYFCASREQTVPGDTQYFGPGTRLTVL.

The chain joins TRBV30 to TRBJ1-2; 8 bases are a match to TRBD1. Trimming cost V 3 bases and J 3 bases; bases outside gene matches: 9. The V gene's germline CDR1 is GTSNPN and CDR2 SVGIG (reference sequence). The CDR3 has 15 amino acids. In DNA, the CDR3 is TGTGCCTGGAGCGGTCCCGGGACAGGACACTATGGCTACACCTTC. Residues: CAWSGPGTGHYGYTF.

This rearrangement joins TRBV12-5 to TRBJ2-5; D gene uncertain. Germline CDR1 and CDR2: LGHNT and FRNRAP. The CDR3 totals 12 residues. V was pared by 8 bases and J by 0 bases, with 7 bases between. The CDR3 region has the DNA TGTGCTAGTTCTCGAGACCAAGAGACCCAGTACTTC. This gives the protein CASSRDQETQYF.

The chain is built from TRBV3-1 (or the pseudogene TRBV3-2) and TRBJ2-7; the match to TRBD2 covers 8 bases. Germline CDR1 reads LGHDT; CDR2 reads YNNKEL (reference sequence). This CDR3 spans 12 amino acids. The V segment lost 8 bases and the J segment 2 bases; nucleotides outside the gene matches: 2. This chain's CDR3 is CASGTRAYEQYF. CDR3 coding DNA: TGTGCCAGCGGGACTAGAGCCTACGAGCAGTACTTC.

This clone was counted only a few times. The genes are TRBV11-3 and TRBJ2-3, with TRBD2 as a possible D gene (5 bases). The CDR3 covers 17 residues. Germline V CDR1 and CDR2: SGHNT, YENEEA. The V and J ends lost 5 bases and 2 bases respectively, with 20 bases between them. In DNA, the CDR3 is TGTGCCAGCAGCCTAGGACTTTCTTTAGATGACACAGATACGCAGTATTTT. Amino acids: CASSLGLSLDDTDTQYF.

This chain connects TRBV12-3 or TRBV12-4 to TRBJ1-5, with D hard to call. The CDR3 consists of 12 residues. With 1 base removed from V and 5 bases from J, the gap between germline ends came to 3 bases. The CDR3 sequence: CASSLVDQPQHF. CDR3 nucleotides: TGTGCCAGCAGTTTAGTCGATCAGCCCCAGCATTTT.

V usage is TRBV27 and J usage is TRBJ2-7; a weak D match, TRBD2 (6 bases). CDR3 length: 15 residues. V was trimmed by 5 bases and J by 2 bases, leaving 16 bases between them. The germline gives CDR1 MNHEY, CDR2 SMNVEV (reference sequence). The CDR3 coding sequence is TGTGCCAGCAGTCCCTCGGGCGGGGTTCCCTACGAGCAGTACTTC. It encodes CASSPSGGVPYEQYF.

A single count supports this clone. The V call is TRBV9, the J call TRBJ1-6; a weak D match, TRBD1 (5 bases). The ends were cut back, 3 bases at V and 8 bases at J, with 15 bases in the middle. The CDR3 runs to 15 residues. CDR1 and CDR2 from the germline V gene are SGDLS and YYNGEE. This CDR3 is CASSESGVGDSPLHF. CDR3 nucleotide sequence: TGTGCCAGCAGCGAAAGCGGGGTGGGGGATTCACCCCTCCACTTT.

The chain uses TRBV11-2 and TRBJ2-2; D is uncertain. The CDR3 consists of 15 residues. From germline, CDR1 is SGHAT and CDR2 FQNNGV. The V end lost 2 bases, the J end lost 1 base, and 8 bases lay between the germline ends. The CDR3 is CASSLFRWNTGELFF. In DNA form, the CDR3 reads TGTGCCAGCAGCTTATTCAGGTGGAACACCGGGGAGCTGTTTTTT.

This clone was recorded a few times. The genes are TRBV29-1 and TRBJ2-2; D might be TRBD1 (5 bases). Germline V gives CDR1 SQVTM, CDR2 ANQGSEA. V lost 6 bases and J lost 6, with 11 bases in between. This CDR3 is built from 12 residues. CDR3 residues: CSVGQGAGELFF. CDR3 DNA: TGCAGCGTCGGGCAGGGTGCCGGGGAGCTGTTTTTT.

In this sample, this clone turned up a few times. The chain combines TRBV7-6 with TRBJ2-3; 8 bases align to TRBD2. In germline, CDR1 is SGHVS, CDR2 FNYEAQ. Trimming removed 2 bases from V and 0 bases from J; junction bases left unmatched: 10. This CDR3 has 18 residues. The CDR3 coding sequence is TGTGCCAGCAGCTTATACCCCACTAGCGGACAAAGCACAGATACGCAGTATTTT. It is translated as CASSLYPTSGQSTDTQYF.

V usage is TRBV10-3 and J usage is TRBJ2-3, with 9 nucleotides matching TRBD2. The V gene end was trimmed by 10 bases and the J gene end by 0 bases; junction bases not matched to a gene: 8. The CDR3 contains 15 residues. From germline, CDR1 is ENHRY and CDR2 SYGVKD. The CDR3 bases are TGTGCCACCGCGCTAACTAGCGGGAGCACAGATACGCAGTATTTT. It is translated as CATALTSGSTDTQYF.

This sequence joins TRBV5-1 and TRBJ2-1; the match to TRBD1 covers 7 bases. Germline V gives CDR1 SGHRS, CDR2 YFSETQ. The CDR3 is 12 residues long. V shed 4 bases and J 13 bases; nucleotides not matched to a gene: 8. The CDR3, as DNA: TGCGCCAGCAGCCAAGTCCGGGACAGCCAGTTCTTC. This codes for CASSQVRDSQFF.